This T cell receptor beta chain was identified during a study of blood T cell repertoires in COVID-19. The overall study: PBMCs, B-cell-depleted T cells, or T cells were the source of the cDNA or gDNA that made up the material.

Some clones are missing from TCRdb's copy, which holds only in-frame ones; the method was immunoSEQ multiplex PCR. Of approximately 240,000 clones in the sample, 87% are singletons; the top ten hold more than 5%. Sequenced material: PBMCs or T cells enriched from blood (not recorded which). The source is a woman aged 25 to 45 with acute COVID-19.

The CDR3 DNA reads TGTGCCAGCAGCTTTCCTTTGGTAGACTATGGCTACACCTTC. Translation: CASSFPLVDYGYTF. The chain combines TRBV7-9 with TRBJ1-2; no reliable D call. Deletions cut 3 bases from V and 3 bases from J, with 11 bases between. The CDR3 is made up of 14 amino acids. Germline V gene lookup returns CDR1 SEHNR and CDR2 FQNEAQ (reference sequence).